These 27 T cell receptor beta chains were all obtained from the same sample, sequenced in a study of blood T cells in healthy people across ages. A J-beta primer mix and a sample-barcoded 5' primer were used in a second PCR of roughly 6 to 12 cycles. MiXCR, applied by TCRdb to the 5' RACE reads, yields one record per CDR3 protein. Among around 1,000,000 distinct CDR3 sequences listed, more than 30% were seen once. The specimen sequenced was blood. Every receptor here comes from a man between 18 and 35 years old in good health.

Notes on this clonotype: A much larger clone differs by one base, so this may be a read error. V and J are TRBV9 and TRBJ2-1, with D hard to call. The J call may be wrong; the DNA end is better matched by TRBJ2-7. This CDR3 has 14 residues. The V gene's germline CDR1 is SGDLS and CDR2 YYNGEE. This CDR3 reads CASSVAGDYNEQYF. The CDR3 DNA reads TGTGCCAGCAGCGTAGCTGGAGATTACAATGAGCAGTACTTC.

This sequence joins TRBV6-2 or TRBV6-3 and TRBJ1-1, with a possible D match to TRBD1 (6 bases). Germline CDR1 and CDR2: MNHEY and SVGEGT. V gave up 3 bases and J gave up 4 bases, with 15 bases separating them. The CDR3 sequence is 15 residues long. The CDR3 DNA follows: TGTGCCAGCAGTTATGGTTGGGCGGGGGCCACTGAAGCTTTCTTT. It is translated as CASSYGWAGATEAFF.

The rearrangement joins TRBV27 to TRBJ1-1, with D uncertain. Germline CDR1 is MNHEY and CDR2 is SMNVEV (reference sequence). The CDR3 consists of 14 residues. Trimming took off 3 bases at V and 1 base at J, with 9 bases between the two ends. The CDR3 DNA reads TGTGCCAGCAGTTTCTCCAGATCGAACACTGAAGCTTTCTTT. Translation: CASSFSRSNTEAFF.

This clonotype came up a few times. The V gene is TRBV2, the J gene TRBJ1-4, with TRBD1 as a possible D gene (5 bases). Germline CDR1 reads SNHLY; CDR2 reads FYNNEI. V lost 3 bases, J lost 5 bases, and 7 bases lay in between. This CDR3 region has 13 residues. Here the CDR3 reads CASSDGTNEKLFF. Here the CDR3 DNA reads TGTGCCAGCAGTGATGGGACGAATGAAAAACTGTTTTTT.

This chain uses TRBV4-1 with TRBJ1-1; D is uncertain. Germline V lookup: CDR1 MGHRA, CDR2 YSYEKL. CDR3 length: 14 residues. V gave up 7 bases and J gave up 8 bases, with 20 bases separating them. CDR3 region: CASNLVPQKDEAFF. CDR3 coding DNA: TGCGCCAGCAACCTCGTGCCCCAGAAAGACGAAGCTTTCTTT.

This clonotype was seen a few times. The chain couples TRBV20-1 to TRBJ1-4; tentatively, D is TRBD1 (6 bases). Germline assignment: CDR1 DFQATT and CDR2 SNEGSKA (reference sequence). Trimming took 3 bases from V and 3 from J, leaving 14 bases between them. CDR3 length: 15 residues. CDR3 bases: TGCAGTGCTAGGACCCTAGGGGGGGCTAATGAAAAACTGTTTTTT. Amino acids: CSARTLGGANEKLFF.

This clonotype was seen a few times. This chain connects TRBV29-1 to TRBJ2-1; 11 bases align to TRBD2. J gave up 7 bases and V 6 bases, and 5 bases lay outside the gene matches. This CDR3 comprises 13 residues. The germline V gene has CDR1 SQVTM and CDR2 ANQGSEA. CDR3 region: CSVFSGGANEQFF. The CDR3 DNA reads as TGCAGCGTCTTTAGCGGGGGGGCGAATGAGCAGTTCTTC.

V gene TRBV20-1 combines with J gene TRBJ1-5; D remains ambiguous. CDR3 length: 15 residues. Looked up from germline, CDR1 is DFQATT and CDR2 is SNEGSKA (reference sequence). The ends were cut back, 6 bases at V and 2 bases at J, with 17 bases in the middle. The chain's CDR3 is CSAHIEGSGNQPQHF. The CDR3 DNA reads as TGCAGTGCGCATATCGAAGGGAGTGGCAATCAGCCCCAGCATTTT.

This clonotype has just a few counts. The chain couples TRBV6-1 to TRBJ2-3; possible D gene TRBD1, 6 bases. The germline V gene has CDR1 MNHNS and CDR2 SASEGT. The length of the CDR3 is 13 residues. Trimming pared 2 bases from V and 6 bases from J, leaving 9 bases between. Written as DNA, the CDR3 is TGTGCCAGCAGTGAAAAAAGGGGGGATACGCAGTATTTT. Translated: CASSEKRGDTQYF.

The count of this clonotype is one. A much larger clone lies a single base off, so this may be a read error. The J gene is TRBJ1-2, the V gene TRBV12-3 or TRBV12-4; possibly TRBD1 for D (5 bases). V was trimmed by 3 bases and J by 4 bases, leaving 12 bases between them. The CDR3 totals 14 residues. The CDR3 bases are TGTGCCAGCAGTTTGGCACGGGGGATCTATGGCTACACCTTC. Translating it yields CASSLARGIYGYTF.

As for this clonotype: A junction end diverges from the germline sequence, so it may reflect a read error. The chain recombines TRBV14 with TRBJ1-2; D unclear. The germline gives CDR1 SGHDN, CDR2 FVKESK. The CDR3 sequence is 13 residues long. CDR3 loop: CASSQVYSYGHTF. The CDR3 DNA sequence: TGTGCCAGCAGCCAAGTTTACAGCTATGGCCACACCTTC.

This chain connects TRBV20-1 to TRBJ2-2; D is possibly TRBD1 (6 bases). V lost 2 bases and J 7 bases, leaving 17 bases between the germline ends. In germline, CDR1 is DFQATT, CDR2 SNEGSKA (reference sequence). This CDR3 has 15 residues. The DNA for the CDR3 is TGCAGTGCTAGACCGACTACAGGGTTTAGCGGGGAGCTGTTTTTT. It translates to CSARPTTGFSGELFF.

The chain combines TRBV12-3 or TRBV12-4 with TRBJ1-1, with D perhaps TRBD1 (6 bases). The CDR3 spans 14 residues. The ends were cut back, 6 bases at V and 1 base at J, with 12 bases in the middle. The CDR3 region has the DNA TGTGCCAGCAGGCACAGGGTGAGGAACACTGAAGCTTTCTTT. It translates to CASRHRVRNTEAFF.

This clonotype was counted ten times or more. The chain joins TRBV4-3 to TRBJ1-5; D is possibly TRBD1 (5 bases). The CDR3 extends over 15 amino acids. Germline V gives CDR1 LGHNA, CDR2 YSLEER. Trimming cost V 0 bases and J 7 bases, with 13 bases left between them. CDR3: CASSQDLGALQPQHF. The CDR3 DNA reads TGCGCCAGCAGCCAAGATCTCGGGGCACTCCAGCCCCAGCATTTT.

The J gene is TRBJ1-2, the V gene TRBV6-1; D is uncertain. The germline V and J ends were trimmed by 6 bases and 2 bases, with 13 bases remaining between them. Germline CDR1 and CDR2: MNHNS and SASEGT. This CDR3 comprises 14 residues. This chain's CDR3 is CASREFVRNYGYTF. CDR3 sequence (DNA): TGTGCCAGCAGGGAGTTTGTTCGAAACTATGGCTACACCTTC.

The rearrangement uses TRBV20-1 and TRBJ2-3, with D hard to call. From germline, CDR1 is DFQATT and CDR2 SNEGSKA (reference sequence). The CDR3 covers 13 residues. Trimming pared 6 bases from V and 3 bases from J, leaving 13 bases between. The CDR3 nucleotides read TGCAGTGCCACCACCGGGCGAACAGATACGCAGTATTTT. Protein product: CSATTGRTDTQYF.

The chain carries TRBV18 and TRBJ2-1; 11 nucleotides match TRBD1. The germline gives CDR1 KGHSH, CDR2 LQKENI. This CDR3 comprises 17 residues. V was pared by 3 bases and J by 7 bases, with 11 bases of the junction left unmatched. The chain's CDR3 is CASSPSIGQGALNEQFF. DNA for the CDR3: TGTGCCAGCTCACCGTCCATCGGACAGGGGGCTCTTAATGAGCAGTTCTTC.

The rearrangement links TRBV11-2 to TRBJ2-5, with 10 bases fitting TRBD2. The V gene's germline CDR1 is SGHAT and CDR2 FQNNGV. CDR3 length: 16 amino acids. V lost 5 bases, J lost 2 bases, and 8 bases stayed unmatched. CDR3 in amino acids: CASSAGTSVKQETQYF. CDR3 sequence (DNA): TGTGCCAGCAGCGCGGGGACTAGCGTCAAACAAGAGACCCAGTACTTC.

The V gene is TRBV27, the J gene TRBJ2-5; tentative D call: TRBD1 (5 bases). Trimming removed 4 bases at V and 6 bases at J, with 9 bases between. Germline V gives CDR1 MNHEY, CDR2 SMNVEV (reference sequence). This CDR3 contains 12 residues. As DNA, the CDR3 is TGTGCCAGCAGTTCGGACAACCAGACCCAGTACTTC. It specifies CASSSDNQTQYF.

This clonotype was recorded a few times. The V call is TRBV6-6, the J call TRBJ1-2; 8 bases are shared with TRBD1. CDR3 length: 17 residues. J was trimmed by 3 bases and V by 6 bases; bases with no gene match: 15. CDR1 is MNHNY and CDR2 is SVGAGI in the germline V gene (reference sequence). The CDR3 is CASRTGNRGEGDYGYTF. DNA for the CDR3: TGTGCCAGCAGGACAGGCAACAGGGGGGAAGGTGACTATGGCTACACCTTC.

This clonotype was seen a handful of times. The chain employs TRBV5-1 and TRBJ2-3; D is undetermined. The V end lost 0 bases, the J end lost 4 bases, and 9 bases lay between the germline ends. CDR3 length: 14 amino acids. The germline V gene encodes CDR1 SGHRS and CDR2 YFSETQ. The CDR3 loop reads CASSLGVVADTQYF. Here the CDR3 DNA reads TGCGCCAGCAGCTTGGGAGTCGTTGCAGATACGCAGTATTTT.

The DNA of the CDR3 is TGTGCCAGCAGCTTAGAGGTGTACACGGAAATGAACACTGAAGCTTTCTTT. This translates into CASSLEVYTEMNTEAFF. The rearrangement uses TRBV7-9 and TRBJ1-1; D call uncertain. The V gene lost 1 base and the J gene lost 0 bases, with 15 bases spanning the gap. Germline V gene sequence: CDR1 SEHNR, CDR2 FQNEAQ (reference sequence). The CDR3 totals 17 residues.

This chain links TRBV7-9 with TRBJ2-3, with 8 bases identical to TRBD1. J was trimmed by 0 bases and V by 1 base; bases with no gene match: 3. CDR3 length: 16 residues. Looked up from germline, CDR1 is SEHNR and CDR2 is FQNEAQ (reference sequence). CDR3 sequence reads: CASSLGGTGSTDTQYF. In nucleotides, the CDR3 is TGTGCCAGCAGCTTAGGCGGGACAGGTAGCACAGATACGCAGTATTTT.

This clonotype appeared a few times. The chain joins TRBV12-3 or TRBV12-4 to TRBJ1-4, with TRBD1 matching over 7 bases. The CDR3 spans 15 residues. V dropped 5 bases and J dropped 5; count of bases not matched to a gene: 8. This CDR3 is CASSLNRGQNEKLFF. CDR3 nucleotide sequence: TGTGCCAGCAGTCTAAACCGGGGACAGAATGAAAAACTGTTTTTT.

The genes are TRBV7-3 and TRBJ1-3; weak D call: TRBD1 (5 bases). The CDR3 is 16 amino acids. V was pared by 1 base and J by 0 bases, with 10 bases between. Looked up from germline, CDR1 is SGHTA and CDR2 is FQGTGA. In DNA, the CDR3 is TGTGCCAGCAGCTTAAAGGCGGGACCCTCTGGAAACACCATATATTTT. It encodes CASSLKAGPSGNTIYF.

This chain connects TRBV6-5 to TRBJ1-5; D gene unclear. The length of the CDR3 is 13 residues. CDR1 and CDR2 (germline): MNHEY, SVGAGI. The ends were cut back, 0 bases at V and 7 bases at J, with 7 bases in the middle. CDR3 protein: CASSYSSRQPQHF. The CDR3 DNA follows: TGTGCCAGCAGTTACTCGAGTAGGCAGCCCCAGCATTTT.

The chain couples TRBV20-1 to TRBJ2-3; 10 bases align to TRBD2. Germline V lookup: CDR1 DFQATT, CDR2 SNEGSKA (reference sequence). Germline trimming cut 2 bases from V and 4 bases from J; bases unmatched to any gene: 6. The CDR3 runs to 15 residues. The CDR3 nucleotides read TGCAGTGCTAGAAATAGCGGGGGGCCATCAGATACGCAGTATTTT. It yields the protein CSARNSGGPSDTQYF.